The sequence of this T cell receptor beta chain was determined in a study of blood T cell repertoires in COVID-19 (dated by TCRdb to 2020 to 2022). Background on the whole study: Samples from collaborators originated in the United States, Italy and Spain and spanned both the acute and convalescent phases of COVID-19. The prospective study material was composed of cDNA or gDNA derived from T cells, B-cell-depleted T cells, or PBMCs. The dataset comprised deeply sampled blood TCRbeta repertoires from subjects exposed to, actively infected with, or recovered from COVID-19. The repertoires were released in a freely available public database intended as a resource for research on the immune response to SARS-CoV-2. The samples were drawn from the first 160 participants of the ongoing ImmuneRACE study and from some 1,300 subjects provided by 6 global collaborators. A de-identified subject ID, COVID-19 status, age in years and sex were almost always included in the sample metadata. Where available, HLA class I and class II types were taken from metadata supplied by the sample provider and were not determined by assay-based typing. Study-wide conclusions, independent of this receptor: How much clinical and demographic metadata was included differed by source and by participant, and the metadata was provided uncurated.

The cysteine opens and the phenylalanine closes a CDR3 of 14 amino acids. The only DNA kept is the CDR3, 42 bases in frame from the first base. Deletion took 4 bases off V and 1 base off J, with a span of 11 bases between the germline ends. Taken from the germline V gene, the CDR1 and CDR2 loops are SGDLS and YYNGEE. TCRbeta CDR3 regions were amplified from genomic DNA by means of the immunoSEQ Assay, a bias-controlled multiplex PCR. Concerning the study's data processing: The number of nucleated cells in each sample was estimated from the amplification of reference gene primers within the assay. To quantify the absolute abundance of each unique TCRbeta CDR3 rearrangement, sequence reads were collapsed and filtered. For each sample, productive Simpson clonality was calculated as the square root of Simpson's diversity index across productive rearrangements. Held by TCRdb, this immuneACCESS table contains in-frame sequences only and omits some clones. Under half of the omission traces to an unresolved V gene where checked; the cause of the rest is unknown. For V, J and clone size, that table is used; D and trimming come from the DNA. The sample table holds approximately 290,000 clones, of which about 90% were seen once. The top ten clones comprise roughly 2.3% of the sample.

Whole blood was collected in K2EDTA tubes by collaborating institutions according to the institutions' own protocols. For TCRbeta analysis, collaborators shipped samples in one of three forms: frozen whole blood, isolated PBMCs, or DNA extracted from either of those sample types. The table lists this clone with a count of one. The target of this receptor is not known. No quality values exist for individual bases; no much larger clone is one base distant. The chain was built from TRBV9 and TRBJ1-1; the D segment cannot be called with confidence. Material for sequencing was peripheral blood. This TCR was recovered from a man aged 18 to 30 with active or convalescent COVID-19. The bases read TGTGCCAGCAGCCCCTACTTAGCGAACACTGAAGCTTTCTTT. Protein translation: CASSPYLANTEAFF.